A single sample is the source of the 18 T cell receptor beta chains below, sequenced in a study of PD-L1 blockade in urothelial cancer. Clones were read by immunoSEQ multiplex PCR, and TCRdb kept only the in-frame ones, dropping some. The sample yields 53,000 or so clones, around 87% seen once. The specimen comprised PBMCs, sampled around atezolizumab (anti-PD-L1) treatment. Every receptor here comes from a man aged 55 to 70 with urothelial cancer.

This rearrangement joins TRBV6-1 to TRBJ1-3; unclear D gene. V was pared by 0 bases and J by 10 bases, with 10 bases between. The CDR3 has 13 amino acids. Germline CDR1 reads MNHNS; CDR2 reads SASEGT. CDR3 in amino acids: CASSEAIGFTIYF. The CDR3 nucleotides are TGTGCCAGCAGTGAAGCGATCGGGTTTACCATATATTTT.

The V call is TRBV4-1, the J call TRBJ2-2; a possible D gene is TRBD1 (6 bases). The CDR3 runs to 17 residues. The ends were cut back, 7 bases at V and 2 bases at J, with 20 bases in the middle. The V gene's germline CDR1 is MGHRA and CDR2 YSYEKL. The CDR3 here is CASTLWSWDTNTGELFF. CDR3 nucleotide sequence: TGCGCCAGCACTTTATGGTCCTGGGACACTAACACCGGGGAGCTGTTTTTT.

The chain employs TRBV7-9 and TRBJ1-2; tentatively, D is TRBD1 (5 bases). Germline values: CDR1 SEHNR, CDR2 FQNEAQ (reference sequence). Trimming took off 7 bases at V and 4 bases at J, with 13 bases between the two ends. CDR3 length: 13 amino acids. In DNA form, the CDR3 reads TGTGCCAGCACCTCAGGAGGGACCTATGGCTACACCTTC. Amino acid sequence: CASTSGGTYGYTF. The variable domain in full, with the rest retrieved from reference TRBV7-9 and TRBJ1-2, is DTGVSQNPRHKITKRGQNVTFRCDPISEHNRLYWYRQTLGQGPEFLTYFQNEAQLEKSRLLSDRFSAERPKGSFSTLEIQRTEQGDSAMYLCASTSGGTYGYTFGSGTRLTVV.

Of note for this clone: Its ends do not fully match the called genes, so a read error is possible. This chain uses TRBV7-7 with TRBJ2-1; tentatively, D is TRBD2 (6 bases). There are 13 residues in the CDR3. Germline CDR1 reads SSHAT; CDR2 reads FNYEAQ (reference sequence). The CDR3: CASSPGGVDEQFF. CDR3 bases: TGTGCTAGCAGCCCCGGAGGGGTCGATGAGCAGTTCTTC.

The rearrangement uses TRBV9 and TRBJ1-6; D is uncertain. Germline CDR1 is SGDLS and CDR2 is YYNGEE. Trimming took off 0 bases at V and 16 bases at J, with 26 bases between the two ends. The CDR3 spans 17 residues. The CDR3 DNA reads as TGTGCCAGCAGCGTAGAGGAGCGGGCCGGCCAACTAAATCAACTCCACTTT. Its protein product is CASSVEERAGQLNQLHF.

This chain uses TRBV25-1 with TRBJ1-2, with 7 nucleotides matching TRBD1. From germline, CDR1 is MGHDK and CDR2 SYGVNS. Trimming at V came to 6 bases and at J to 9 bases, leaving 13 bases not matched to a gene. The CDR3 has 14 residues. CDR3 DNA sequence: TGTGCCAGCAGCAAAACAGGGGTCGAGTTTAGCTACACCTTC. Its translation is CASSKTGVEFSYTF.

V and J are TRBV28 and TRBJ2-4; D is perhaps TRBD2 (6 bases). The germline V gene has CDR1 MDHEN and CDR2 SYDVKM. CDR3 size: 15 residues. The V and J ends lost 4 bases and 0 bases respectively, with 10 bases between them. The CDR3 coding sequence is TGTGCCAGCAGTTCTGGGACTTTAGCCAAAAACATTCAGTACTTC. This codes for CASSSGTLAKNIQYF.

This chain joins TRBV10-3 and TRBJ1-1; 9 bases align to TRBD1. The germline V gene encodes CDR1 ENHRY and CDR2 SYGVKD. J was trimmed by 3 bases and V by 6 bases; bases with no gene match: 2. The CDR3 is made up of 13 amino acids. The CDR3 sequence is CAIRGTGYTEAFF. The CDR3 nucleotides are TGTGCCATCAGGGGGACAGGGTACACTGAAGCTTTCTTT.

The rearrangement joins TRBV9 to TRBJ2-2; 10 bases are a match to TRBD1. Germline CDR1 and CDR2: SGDLS and YYNGEE. This CDR3 comprises 15 residues. Unmatched junction bases numbered 7, after V lost 5 bases and J lost 6 bases. The CDR3, as DNA: TGTGCCAGCAGTCTCGGACAGGGGGAGGCCGGGGAGCTGTTTTTT. It is translated as CASSLGQGEAGELFF.

The chain carries TRBV30 and TRBJ1-6, with no clear D. The CDR3 loop spans 14 amino acids. Trimming pared 0 bases from V and 7 bases from J, leaving 10 bases between. Per germline, CDR1 GTSNPN and CDR2 SVGIG (reference sequence). The DNA of the CDR3 is TGTGCCTGGAGTGTTTTCCAGTTGAATTCACCCCTCCACTTT. Its translation: CAWSVFQLNSPLHF.

V gene TRBV5-1 combines with J gene TRBJ2-2, with TRBD1 as a possible D gene (5 bases). CDR3 length: 16 residues. The germline V and J ends were trimmed by 2 bases and 0 bases, with 11 bases remaining between them. Germline V gene data show CDR1 as SGHRS and CDR2 as YFSETQ. In nucleotides, the CDR3 is TGCGCCAGCAGCTTCCAGACAGCACCGAACACCGGGGAGCTGTTTTTT. Its protein is CASSFQTAPNTGELFF.

The chain joins TRBV7-9 to TRBJ1-1; D not resolved. Germline loops: CDR1 SEHNR, CDR2 FQNEAQ (reference sequence). Trimming left V 7 bases short and J 7 bases short, with 13 bases between. The CDR3 runs 12 residues. In DNA, the CDR3 is TGTGCCAGCAACTCAAACGGGTATGAAGCTTTCTTT. It encodes CASNSNGYEAFF.

The chain carries TRBV7-2 and TRBJ2-7; TRBD2 is a possible D gene (6 bases). The CDR3 consists of 15 residues. Germline CDR1 and CDR2: SGHTA and FQGNSA. The V end lost 5 bases, the J end lost 2 bases, and 16 bases lay between the germline ends. The CDR3 region is CASSGEGGTAYEQYF. The DNA of the CDR3 is TGTGCCAGCAGCGGGGAAGGAGGGACCGCCTACGAGCAGTACTTC.

This chain links TRBV27 with TRBJ2-6; tentative D call: TRBD2 (5 bases). The ends were cut back, 7 bases at V and 2 bases at J, with 6 bases in the middle. The CDR3 sequence is 13 residues long. The germline V gene encodes CDR1 MNHEY and CDR2 SMNVEV (reference sequence). This CDR3 is CASTGTGANVLTF. The CDR3 nucleotides are TGTGCCAGCACCGGGACTGGGGCCAACGTCCTGACTTTC.

This chain connects TRBV19 to TRBJ1-5; D is ambiguous. CDR3 size: 15 residues. The ends were cut back, 1 base at V and 6 bases at J, with 13 bases in the middle. Per germline, CDR1 LNHDA and CDR2 SQIVND (reference sequence). CDR3 sequence (DNA): TGTGCCAGTAGTATAGGCCCGCAGGTCGGTCAGCCCCAGCATTTT. Its protein is CASSIGPQVGQPQHF.

The genes are TRBV15 and TRBJ2-5; D is unresolved. Between the trimmed V and J ends, which lost 2 bases and 5 bases, there was a span of 15 bases. Per the germline V gene, CDR1 is LNHNV and CDR2 is YYDKDF (reference sequence). CDR3 length: 15 amino acids. The CDR3 nucleotides read TGTGCCACCAGCAGACCGACCGTGACCGGGGAGACCCAGTACTTC. Translating gives CATSRPTVTGETQYF.

The chain carries TRBV5-1 and TRBJ2-3; 12 positions match TRBD2. Losses at the gene ends were 3 bases for V and 1 base for J; bases not matched to a gene: 6. The germline V gene has CDR1 SGHRS and CDR2 YFSETQ. The CDR3 loop spans 17 amino acids. CDR3 residues: CASSSGLAGSRTDTQYF. Written as DNA, the CDR3 is TGCGCCAGCAGCTCCGGACTAGCGGGGAGTCGCACAGATACGCAGTATTTT.

This clone was observed once. The rearrangement links TRBV7-2 to TRBJ2-7, with 7 bases that match TRBD2. The ends lost 3 bases at V and 3 bases at J; junction bases unmatched: 17. The CDR3 consists of 18 residues. CDR1 is SGHTA, CDR2 FQGNSA, per germline. The CDR3 protein is CASSLPSRGEGLYYEQYF. The CDR3 DNA is TGTGCCAGCAGCTTGCCGTCTCGTGGGGAGGGCCTTTACTACGAGCAGTACTTC.